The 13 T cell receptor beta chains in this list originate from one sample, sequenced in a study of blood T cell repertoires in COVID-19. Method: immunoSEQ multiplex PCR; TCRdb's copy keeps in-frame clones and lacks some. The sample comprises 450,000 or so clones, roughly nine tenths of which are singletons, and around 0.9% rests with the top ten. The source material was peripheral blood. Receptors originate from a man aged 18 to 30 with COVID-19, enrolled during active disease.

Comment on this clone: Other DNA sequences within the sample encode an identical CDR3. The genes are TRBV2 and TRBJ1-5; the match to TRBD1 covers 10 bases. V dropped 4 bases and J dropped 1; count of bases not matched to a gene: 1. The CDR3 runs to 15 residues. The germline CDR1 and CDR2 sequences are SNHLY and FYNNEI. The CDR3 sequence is CASSGDRGSNQPQHF. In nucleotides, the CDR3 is TGTGCCAGCAGTGGGGACAGGGGAAGCAATCAGCCCCAGCATTTT.

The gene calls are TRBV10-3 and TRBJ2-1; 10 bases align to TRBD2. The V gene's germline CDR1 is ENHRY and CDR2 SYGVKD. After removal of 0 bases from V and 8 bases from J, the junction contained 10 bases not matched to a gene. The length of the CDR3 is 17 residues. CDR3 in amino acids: CAISESPGLAGVDEQFF. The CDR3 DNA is TGTGCCATCAGTGAGTCGCCCGGGCTAGCGGGAGTCGATGAGCAGTTCTTC.

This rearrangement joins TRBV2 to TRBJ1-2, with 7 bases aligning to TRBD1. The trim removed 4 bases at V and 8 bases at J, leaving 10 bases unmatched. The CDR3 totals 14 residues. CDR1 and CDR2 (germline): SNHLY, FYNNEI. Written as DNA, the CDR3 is TGTGCCAGCAGTGGTCTGAAGGGGGCGGAGGGCTACACCTTC. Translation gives CASSGLKGAEGYTF.

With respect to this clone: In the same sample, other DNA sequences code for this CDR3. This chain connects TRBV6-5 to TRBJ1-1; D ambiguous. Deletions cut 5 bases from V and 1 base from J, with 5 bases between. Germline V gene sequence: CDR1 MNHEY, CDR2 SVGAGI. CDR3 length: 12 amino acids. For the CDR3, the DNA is TGTGCCAGCAGTAACAGGAACACTGAAGCTTTCTTT. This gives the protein CASSNRNTEAFF.

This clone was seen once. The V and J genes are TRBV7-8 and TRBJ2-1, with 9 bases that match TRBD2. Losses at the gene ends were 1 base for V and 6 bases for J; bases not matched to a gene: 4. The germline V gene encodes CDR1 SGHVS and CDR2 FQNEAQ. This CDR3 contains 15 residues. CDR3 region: CASSLGAGGGNEQFF. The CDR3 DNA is TGTGCCAGCAGCTTAGGGGCGGGAGGGGGCAATGAGCAGTTCTTC. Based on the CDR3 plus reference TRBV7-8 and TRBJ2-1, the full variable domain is GAGVSQSPRYKVAKRGQDVALRCDPISGHVSLFWYQQALGQGPEFLTYFQNEAQLDKSGLPSDRFFAERPEGSVSTLKIQRTQQEDSAVYLCASSLGAGGGNEQFFGPGTRLTVL.

The CDR3 coding sequence is TGTGCCAGCAGATTCCGGGGGGCGCTCGAGCAGTACTTC. It codes for CASRFRGALEQYF. V usage is TRBV5-4 and J usage is TRBJ2-7; a possible D gene is TRBD2 (7 bases). This CDR3 region has 13 residues. Trimming cost V 5 bases and J 6 bases, with 15 bases left between them. Germline loops: CDR1 SGHNT, CDR2 YYREEE (reference sequence).

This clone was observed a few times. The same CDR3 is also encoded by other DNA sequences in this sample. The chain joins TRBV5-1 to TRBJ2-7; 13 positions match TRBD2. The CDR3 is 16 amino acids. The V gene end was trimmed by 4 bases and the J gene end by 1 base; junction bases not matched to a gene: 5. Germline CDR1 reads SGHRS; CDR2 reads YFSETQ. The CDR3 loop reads CASSRGLAGASYEQYF. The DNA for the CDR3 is TGCGCCAGCAGCCGCGGACTAGCGGGAGCGTCCTACGAGCAGTACTTC.

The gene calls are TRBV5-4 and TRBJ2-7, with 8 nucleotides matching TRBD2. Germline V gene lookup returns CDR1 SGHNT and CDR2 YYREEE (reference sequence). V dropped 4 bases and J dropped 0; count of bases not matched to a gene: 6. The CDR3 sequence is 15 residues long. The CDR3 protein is CASSAGLALSYEQYF. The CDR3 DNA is TGTGCCAGCAGCGCCGGACTAGCACTCTCCTACGAGCAGTACTTC.

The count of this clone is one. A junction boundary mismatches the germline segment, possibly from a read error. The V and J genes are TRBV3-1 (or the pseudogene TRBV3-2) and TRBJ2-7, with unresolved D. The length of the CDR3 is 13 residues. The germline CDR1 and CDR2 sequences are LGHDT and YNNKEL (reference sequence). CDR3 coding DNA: TGTGCCAGCAGCTCAGGTGCTGGCTACGGGCAGTACTTC. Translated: CASSSGAGYGQYF.

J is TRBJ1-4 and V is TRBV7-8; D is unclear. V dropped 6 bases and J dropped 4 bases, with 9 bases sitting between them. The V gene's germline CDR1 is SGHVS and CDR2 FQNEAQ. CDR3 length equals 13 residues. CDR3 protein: CASSRTGNEKLFF. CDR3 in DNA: TGTGCCAGCAGTCGAACGGGTAATGAAAAACTGTTTTTT.

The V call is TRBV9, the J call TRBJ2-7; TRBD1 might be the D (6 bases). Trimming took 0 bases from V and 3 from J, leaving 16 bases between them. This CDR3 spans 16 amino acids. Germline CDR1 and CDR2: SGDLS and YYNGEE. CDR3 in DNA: TGTGCCAGCAGCGTAGACGTAACAGGGTCATTCTACGAGCAGTACTTC. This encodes CASSVDVTGSFYEQYF. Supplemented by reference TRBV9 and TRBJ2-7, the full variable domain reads DSGVTQTPKHLITATGQRVTLRCSPRSGDLSVYWYQQSLDQGLQFLIQYYNGEERAKGNILERFSAQQFPDLHSELNLSSLELGDSALYFCASSVDVTGSFYEQYFGPGTRLTVT.

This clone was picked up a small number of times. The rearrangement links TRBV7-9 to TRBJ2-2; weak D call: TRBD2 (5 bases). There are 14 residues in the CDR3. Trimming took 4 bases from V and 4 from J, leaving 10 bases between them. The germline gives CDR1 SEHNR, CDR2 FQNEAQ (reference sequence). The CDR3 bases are TGTGCCAGCAGCTCTAGCAGATCCACCGGGGAGCTGTTTTTT. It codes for CASSSSRSTGELFF.

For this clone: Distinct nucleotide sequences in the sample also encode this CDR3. Here the CDR3 DNA reads TGTGCCAGCTCTCCGGACAGGAGCTCCTACGAGCAGTACTTC. Amino acid sequence: CASSPDRSSYEQYF. The chain uses TRBV18 and TRBJ2-7; TRBD1 aligns across 7 bases. Germline CDR1 KGHSH, CDR2 LQKENI. This CDR3 has 14 residues. After removal of 6 bases from V and 0 bases from J, the junction contained 5 bases not matched to a gene.